One and the same sample provided the 24 T cell receptor beta chains below, sequenced in a study of cytomegalovirus exposure and HLA in healthy donors. Method: immunoSEQ multiplex PCR; TCRdb's copy keeps in-frame clones and lacks some. Of 200,000 to 250,000 clones in the sample, around nine tenths were seen once. Material: PBMCs. The receptors come from a woman between 18 and 29 years old in good health and CMV-seronegative.

The gene calls are TRBV27 and TRBJ2-7; 8 bases line up with TRBD1. V dropped 2 bases and J dropped 0; count of bases not matched to a gene: 9. Looked up from germline, CDR1 is MNHEY and CDR2 is SMNVEV (reference sequence). The CDR3 has 17 amino acids. The CDR3 sequence: CASSLLLGTGLSYEQYF. CDR3 coding DNA: TGTGCCAGCAGTTTACTTTTAGGGACAGGCCTCTCCTACGAGCAGTACTTC.

In this sample, this clone turned up once. V and J are TRBV15 and TRBJ1-2; D remains unclear. The germline gives CDR1 LNHNV, CDR2 YYDKDF (reference sequence). V was clipped by 0 bases and J by 0 bases, with 5 bases between them. CDR3 length: 14 residues. CDR3 in amino acids: CATSRDTANYGYTF. The CDR3 DNA sequence: TGTGCCACCAGCAGAGATACAGCTAACTATGGCTACACCTTC. The full variable domain, in which reference TRBV15 and TRBJ1-2 provide the parts outside the CDR3, is DAMVIQNPRYQVTQFGKPVTLSCSQTLNHNVMYWYQQKSSQAPKLLFHYYDKDFNNEADTPDNFQSRRPNTSFCFLDIRSPGLGDTAMYLCATSRDTANYGYTFGSGTRLTVV.

The chain joins TRBV2 to TRBJ1-2, with TRBD1 identical over 7 bases. V lost 5 bases, J lost 4 bases, and 10 bases stayed unmatched. Germline CDR1 and CDR2: SNHLY and FYNNEI. The CDR3 has 15 amino acids. The DNA for the CDR3 is TGTGCCAGCAGTCCCGAAAGAGACAGGGTCTATGGCTACACCTTC. Its translation: CASSPERDRVYGYTF.

V gene TRBV4-2 combines with J gene TRBJ2-1; 10 bases agree with TRBD2. Germline CDR1 reads LGHNA; CDR2 reads YNFKEQ. The CDR3 totals 17 residues. The V gene end was trimmed by 0 bases and the J gene end by 6 bases; junction bases not matched to a gene: 8. CDR3: CASSQESSGRAVNEQFF. In DNA, the CDR3 is TGTGCCAGCAGCCAAGAGTCGAGCGGGAGGGCGGTCAATGAGCAGTTCTTC.

The genes are TRBV12-2 and TRBJ2-7; the DNA was not compared with TRBD2, the D call given in the table. TRBV12-2 is described as a pseudogene. This CDR3 is built from 19 residues. The CDR3 coding sequence is TGTGCAAGTCGCTCCTCCACCCCGCTGCGCACCGGGACTGGGATCGAGCAGTACTTC. Translation gives CASRSSTPLRTGTGIEQYF.

The genes are TRBV10-2 and TRBJ2-3; weak D call: TRBD1 (6 bases). The CDR3 covers 14 residues. Trimming left V 6 bases short and J 2 bases short, with 12 bases between. The germline V gene has CDR1 WSHSY and CDR2 SAAADI. The DNA of the CDR3 is TGCGCCAGCAGAGCAGGGGCACTCACAGATACGCAGTATTTT. Amino acids: CASRAGALTDTQYF.

The chain joins TRBV4-1 to TRBJ2-5; maybe TRBD1 (6 bases). Per germline, CDR1 MGHRA and CDR2 YSYEKL. The CDR3 consists of 15 residues. Trimming pared 4 bases from V and 1 base from J, leaving 13 bases between. CDR3 residues: CASSPNRDGQETQYF. The DNA for the CDR3 is TGCGCCAGCAGCCCCAACAGGGACGGCCAAGAGACCCAGTACTTC.

The chain recombines TRBV28 with TRBJ1-5; the D gene is possibly TRBD1 (6 bases). The CDR3 extends over 14 amino acids. CDR1 MDHEN and CDR2 SYDVKM come from the germline V gene. V lost 2 bases to trimming and J lost 6 bases, with 11 bases between them. The CDR3 nucleotides are TGTGCCAGCAGTTTAGGTAACAGGGCTCAGCCCCAGCATTTT. It codes for CASSLGNRAQPQHF.

This chain connects TRBV6-6 to TRBJ1-3; D is undetermined. The CDR3 totals 14 residues. From germline, CDR1 is MNHNY and CDR2 SVGAGI (reference sequence). V shed 8 bases and J shed 0 bases, with 11 bases lying between them. CDR3 coding DNA: TGTGCCAGCGAGGGTCGGAGCTCTGGAAACACCATATATTTT. It yields the protein CASEGRSSGNTIYF.

The J gene is TRBJ2-2, the V gene TRBV28; TRBD2 matches at 8 bases. The CDR3 consists of 14 residues. CDR1 MDHEN and CDR2 SYDVKM come from the germline V gene. Trimming cost V 6 bases and J 2 bases; bases outside gene matches: 2. This CDR3 is CASSLAGNTGELFF. DNA for the CDR3: TGTGCCAGCAGCTTAGCGGGAAACACCGGGGAGCTGTTTTTT.

This chain connects TRBV5-1 to TRBJ2-1, with 10 bases lining up with TRBD2. Germline CDR1 SGHRS, CDR2 YFSETQ. This CDR3 has 14 residues. Unmatched junction bases numbered 9, after V lost 0 bases and J lost 15 bases. The CDR3 bases are TGCGCCAGCAGCTTGGGCCTAGCGGGAGATGGGGTGTTCTTC. Amino acid sequence: CASSLGLAGDGVFF. Full variable domain (rest looked up from reference TRBV5-1 and TRBJ2-1): KAGVTQTPRYLIKTRGQQVTLSCSPISGHRSVSWYQQTPGQGLQFLFEYFSETQRNKGNFPGRFSGRQFSNSRSEMNVSTLELGDSALYLCASSLGLAGDGVFFGPGTRLTVL.

V is TRBV7-9 and J is TRBJ2-3, with a weak D call TRBD2 (5 bases). Germline loops: CDR1 SEHNR, CDR2 FQNEAQ (reference sequence). The CDR3 is made up of 14 amino acids. V shed 3 bases and J shed 0 bases, with 7 bases lying between them. Here the CDR3 reads CASSLEDSTDTQYF. The DNA for the CDR3 is TGTGCCAGCAGCTTGGAGGACAGCACAGATACGCAGTATTTT.

J is TRBJ2-2 and V is TRBV2; 9 bases agree with TRBD2. This CDR3 region has 16 residues. Germline CDR1 and CDR2: SNHLY and FYNNEI. V lost 5 bases, J lost 2 bases, and 6 bases stayed unmatched. CDR3 region: CASSRKLAGNTGELFF. The CDR3 coding sequence is TGTGCCAGCAGTCGCAAGCTAGCGGGAAACACCGGGGAGCTGTTTTTT.

The chain joins TRBV6-6 to TRBJ2-1, with 7 nucleotides matching TRBD2. Germline assignment: CDR1 MNHNY and CDR2 SVGAGI (reference sequence). The V gene end was trimmed by 4 bases and the J gene end by 3 bases; junction bases not matched to a gene: 6. The CDR3 spans 15 residues. CDR3 bases: TGTGCCAGCAGTTTGGGGGGGAGGCTCTACAATGAGCAGTTCTTC. It is translated as CASSLGGRLYNEQFF.

The chain has TRBV5-1 and TRBJ2-3; 11 bases agree with TRBD2. The CDR3 is 17 residues long. Trimming took 0 bases from V and 0 from J; bases not matched to a gene: 3. Per germline, CDR1 SGHRS and CDR2 YFSETQ. This CDR3 reads CASSLGLAGKSTDTQYF. In nucleotides, the CDR3 is TGCGCCAGCAGCTTGGGACTAGCGGGGAAAAGCACAGATACGCAGTATTTT. Combining the CDR3 with reference TRBV5-1 and TRBJ2-3 gives the whole variable domain KAGVTQTPRYLIKTRGQQVTLSCSPISGHRSVSWYQQTPGQGLQFLFEYFSETQRNKGNFPGRFSGRQFSNSRSEMNVSTLELGDSALYLCASSLGLAGKSTDTQYFGPGTRLTVL.

The chain recombines TRBV18 with TRBJ2-3; 8 bases line up with TRBD1. The CDR3 consists of 15 residues. V lost 3 bases, J lost 5 bases, and 7 bases stayed unmatched. Germline CDR1 and CDR2: KGHSH and LQKENI. CDR3 DNA sequence: TGTGCCAGCTCACCCGGGACAGGCCTCGGAGATACGCAGTATTTT. It encodes CASSPGTGLGDTQYF.

J is TRBJ2-1 and V is TRBV29-1; 8 bases are shared with TRBD2. Germline V lookup: CDR1 SQVTM, CDR2 ANQGSEA. CDR3 length equals 12 residues. V was clipped by 1 base and J by 9 bases; unmatched bases: 2. CDR3 residues: CSVEGLATEQFF. The DNA of the CDR3 is TGCAGCGTTGAAGGACTAGCGACTGAGCAGTTCTTC.

The CDR3, as DNA: TGTGCCAGCAGTTGGGGGGGTGGCCTAGCCAAAAACATTCAGTACTTC. The encoded protein is CASSWGGGLAKNIQYF. The rearrangement joins TRBV28 to TRBJ2-4; 7 bases map to TRBD2. Germline-derived CDR1 and CDR2 are MDHEN and SYDVKM. After removal of 4 bases from V and 0 bases from J, the junction contained 6 bases not matched to a gene. This CDR3 has 16 amino acids.

CDR3 sequence reads: CASSLTTGHESPLHF. The CDR3 DNA follows: TGTGCCAGCAGCCTCACTACAGGCCATGAGTCACCCCTCCACTTT. The chain recombines TRBV5-6 with TRBJ1-6; weak D call: TRBD1 (5 bases). Trimming stripped 4 bases from V and 10 bases from J, with 18 bases between. CDR3 length: 15 residues. The germline V gene has CDR1 SGHDT and CDR2 YYEEEE.

The chain is built from TRBV27 and TRBJ2-1, with 12 bases lining up with TRBD2. The CDR3 contains 14 residues. Germline values: CDR1 MNHEY, CDR2 SMNVEV (reference sequence). V shed 4 bases and J 7 bases; nucleotides not matched to a gene: 2. CDR3 nucleotide sequence: TGTGCCAGCAGTTCAGGACTAGCGGGGAATGAGCAGTTCTTC. Translated, it gives CASSSGLAGNEQFF.

The V and J genes are TRBV19 and TRBJ1-2, with TRBD1 matching over 8 bases. CDR3 length: 14 residues. CDR1 LNHDA and CDR2 SQIVND come from the germline V gene (reference sequence). Trimming took 5 bases from V and 2 from J; bases not matched to a gene: 4. The chain's CDR3 is CASSRTGGNYGYTF. The CDR3 region has the DNA TGTGCCAGTAGTCGAACAGGGGGAAACTATGGCTACACCTTC.

The gene calls are TRBV5-6 and TRBJ2-1; maybe TRBD1 (6 bases). This CDR3 region has 11 residues. V was cut by 2 bases and J by 14 bases, with 11 bases left in between. Germline CDR1 and CDR2: SGHDT and YYEEEE. In DNA, the CDR3 is TGTGCCAGCAGCTTCAGGGGCCTCGAGTTCTTC. Residues: CASSFRGLEFF.

This clone was seen just once. The J gene is TRBJ2-3, the V gene TRBV6-1; possible D gene TRBD2, 9 bases. This CDR3 is built from 14 residues. In germline, CDR1 is MNHNS, CDR2 SASEGT. V was shortened by 10 bases and J by 10 bases, with 24 bases between the two germline ends. The CDR3 region is CATRLAEGGQAQYF. The CDR3 DNA follows: TGTGCCACCCGACTAGCGGAGGGGGGACAGGCGCAGTATTTT.

The V call is TRBV9, the J call TRBJ2-7, with a tentative D call TRBD2 (6 bases). Germline V gives CDR1 SGDLS, CDR2 YYNGEE. The CDR3 loop spans 15 amino acids. The V gene lost 0 bases and the J gene lost 0 bases, with 10 bases spanning the gap. The DNA of the CDR3 is TGTGCCAGCAGCGTAGCTAGCGCCTTCTCCTACGAGCAGTACTTC. Protein product: CASSVASAFSYEQYF.